The next 7 T cell receptor beta chains were all read from a single sample in a study of blood T cell repertoires in COVID-19. Produced via immunoSEQ multiplex PCR; TCRdb's table is partial and in-frame only. In the table there are about 100,000 clones, approximately 91% of which are singletons. The sample taken for sequencing was peripheral blood. These receptors were obtained from a man aged 60 to 75 with acute or convalescent COVID-19.

This clone occurred once. The chain recombines TRBV29-1 with TRBJ1-1; D gene ambiguous. This CDR3 region has 13 residues. From germline, CDR1 is SQVTM and CDR2 ANQGSEA. The V end was cut by 3 bases, the J end by 4 bases, with 12 bases between. The CDR3 coding sequence is TGCAGCGTTGATCAGGCCGCGGGCACTGAAGCTTTCTTT. Translated: CSVDQAAGTEAFF.

V gene TRBV7-7 combines with J gene TRBJ2-2, with 9 bases lining up with TRBD2. Trimming removed 5 bases from V and 3 bases from J; junction bases left unmatched: 7. The CDR3 is 16 amino acids. Germline V gives CDR1 SSHAT, CDR2 FNYEAQ (reference sequence). CDR3 residues: CASSPWAGGDTGELFF. The DNA for the CDR3 is TGTGCCAGCAGCCCTTGGGCGGGAGGGGACACCGGGGAGCTGTTTTTT.

This chain joins TRBV11-3 and TRBJ1-1; D unclear. This CDR3 comprises 12 residues. Germline CDR1 reads SGHNT; CDR2 reads YENEEA. Trimming removed 2 bases at V and 3 bases at J, with 4 bases between. The CDR3 sequence: CASSLHYTEAFF. The DNA of the CDR3 is TGTGCCAGCAGCTTACATTACACTGAAGCTTTCTTT.

The CDR3 region has the DNA TGTGCCAGCTCACCGACAGGGGGGAGCTCTGGAAACACCATATATTTT. It specifies CASSPTGGSSGNTIYF. The V call is TRBV18, the J call TRBJ1-3, with 9 bases lining up with TRBD1. J was trimmed by 0 bases and V by 3 bases; bases with no gene match: 3. Looked up from germline, CDR1 is KGHSH and CDR2 is LQKENI. This CDR3 comprises 16 residues.

J is TRBJ1-6 and V is TRBV12-3 or TRBV12-4, with D hard to call. The CDR3 consists of 12 residues. With 3 bases removed from V and 7 bases from J, the gap between germline ends came to 4 bases. The CDR3 reads CASSFRNSPLHF. CDR3 nucleotides: TGTGCCAGCAGTTTTCGGAATTCACCCCTCCACTTT.

This chain joins TRBV28 and TRBJ1-2; D is uncertain. Germline V lookup: CDR1 MDHEN, CDR2 SYDVKM. V lost 3 bases, J lost 0 bases, and 8 bases lay in between. This CDR3 spans 14 amino acids. The CDR3 here is CASSLRPSNYGYTF. CDR3 coding DNA: TGTGCCAGCAGTTTGAGGCCATCTAACTATGGCTACACCTTC.

The V and J genes are TRBV28 and TRBJ1-1; 10 nucleotides match TRBD1. CDR3 length: 15 amino acids. Germline CDR1 reads MDHEN; CDR2 reads SYDVKM. The V and J ends lost 3 bases and 5 bases, in that order; junction bases with no gene match: 6. CDR3 DNA: TGTGCCAGCAGTTTTGGGGGACAGGGGAGGACTGAAGCTTTCTTT. Its translation is CASSFGGQGRTEAFF. Full variable domain (remainder filled in from reference TRBV28 and TRBJ1-1): DVKVTQSSRYLVKRTGEKVFLECVQDMDHENMFWYRQDPGLGLRLIYFSYDVKMKEKGDIPEGYSVSREKKERFSLILESASTNQTSMYLCASSFGGQGRTEAFFGQGTRLTVV.